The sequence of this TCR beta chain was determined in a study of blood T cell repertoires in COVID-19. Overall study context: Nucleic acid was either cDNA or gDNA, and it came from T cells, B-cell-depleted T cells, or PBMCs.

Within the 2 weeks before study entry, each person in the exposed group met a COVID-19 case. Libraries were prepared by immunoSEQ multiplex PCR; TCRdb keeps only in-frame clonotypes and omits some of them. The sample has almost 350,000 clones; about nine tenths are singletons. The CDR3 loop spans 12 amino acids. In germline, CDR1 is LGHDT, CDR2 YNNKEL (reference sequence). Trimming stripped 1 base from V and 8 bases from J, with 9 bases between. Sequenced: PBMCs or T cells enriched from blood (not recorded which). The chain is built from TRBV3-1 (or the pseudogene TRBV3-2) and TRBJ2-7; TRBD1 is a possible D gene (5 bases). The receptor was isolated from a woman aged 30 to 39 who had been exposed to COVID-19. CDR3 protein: CASSQADRKQYF. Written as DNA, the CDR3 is TGTGCCAGCAGCCAAGCTGACAGAAAGCAGTACTTC.